These 25 T cell receptor beta chains share one sample of origin, sequenced in a study of radiation and T cells in renal cell carcinoma. Time point reported: blood 2 weeks post-SBRT. The sample's treatment: 15 Gy SBRT to primary tumor, nephrectomy 4 weeks later. Sequencing used immunoSEQ multiplex PCR; TCRdb keeps in-frame clones, though not all of them. This sample carries more than 95,000 clones, over 75% of them seen once, and the ten largest clones take around 6.1%. Sequencing was performed on blood, taken from a patient whose treatment included radiotherapy and nephrectomy. All receptors derive from a man aged 50-60 years with renal cell carcinoma.

V gene TRBV19 combines with J gene TRBJ2-6; D possibly matches TRBD1 or TRBD2 (5 bases each). Germline V gene lookup returns CDR1 LNHDA and CDR2 SQIVND (reference sequence). The V and J ends lost 7 bases and 3 bases respectively, with 13 bases between them. The CDR3 extends over 15 amino acids. The CDR3 DNA is TGTGCCAGTACGAGGGGACCGGGTGGGGCCAACGTCCTGACTTTC. Translated, it gives CASTRGPGGANVLTF.

The chain employs TRBV4-3 and TRBJ2-7, with TRBD1 matching over 10 bases. The J segment lost 6 bases and the V segment lost 0 bases, leaving 2 bases of the junction unmatched. CDR1 LGHNA and CDR2 YSLEER come from the germline V gene. There are 14 residues in the CDR3. The CDR3 loop reads CASSQDWDRGEQYF. The CDR3 DNA reads as TGCGCCAGCAGCCAAGATTGGGACAGGGGCGAGCAGTACTTC.

V gene TRBV29-1 combines with J gene TRBJ1-4, with D possibly TRBD1 on 6 matching bases. CDR3 length: 13 amino acids. Trimming removed 7 bases from V and 3 bases from J, with 12 bases in between. CDR1 is SQVTM and CDR2 is ANQGSEA in the germline V gene. This CDR3 reads CSAKGGPNEKLFF. CDR3 nucleotides: TGCAGCGCTAAGGGGGGTCCTAATGAAAAACTGTTTTTT. Variable domain in full (rest from reference TRBV29-1 and TRBJ1-4): SAVISQKPSRDICQRGTSLTIQCQVDSQVTMMFWYRQQPGQSLTLIATANQGSEATYESGFVIDKFPISRPNLTFSTLTVSNMSPEDSSIYLCSAKGGPNEKLFFGSGTQLSVL.

The chain employs TRBV28 and TRBJ2-7; D may be TRBD2 (6 bases). The germline gives CDR1 MDHEN, CDR2 SYDVKM. The length of the CDR3 is 15 residues. Trimming left V 7 bases short and J 1 base short, with 17 bases between. CDR3 loop: CASIPGPGRSYEQYF. CDR3 sequence (DNA): TGTGCCAGCATTCCTGGTCCGGGGAGGTCCTACGAGCAGTACTTC.

The rearrangement joins TRBV30 to TRBJ2-2; D remains unclear. CDR3 length equals 14 residues. The germline V gene has CDR1 GTSNPN and CDR2 SVGIG (reference sequence). V lost 3 bases to trimming and J lost 1 base, with 9 bases between them. The CDR3 DNA follows: TGTGCCTGGAGCACCAGTGGGAACACCGGGGAGCTGTTTTTT. Its protein product is CAWSTSGNTGELFF.

The CDR3: CASSLQWGGTSSGNTIYF. CDR3 DNA sequence: TGTGCCAGCAGCTTACAGTGGGGGGGAACTAGCTCTGGAAACACCATATATTTT. The rearrangement uses TRBV7-6 and TRBJ1-3, with a possible D match to TRBD1 (5 bases). CDR3 size: 18 residues. CDR1 is SGHVS and CDR2 is FNYEAQ in the germline V gene. Trimming cost V 2 bases and J 0 bases, with 17 bases left between them.

The chain combines TRBV6-5 with TRBJ2-5; D may be TRBD2 (5 bases). This CDR3 contains 16 residues. Germline lookup yields CDR1 MNHEY and CDR2 SVGAGI. The V end was cut by 0 bases, the J end by 5 bases, with 16 bases between. CDR3 coding DNA: TGTGCCAGCAGTTACTCGAGAGGGATCGGGCCGGAGACCCAGTACTTC. Translated: CASSYSRGIGPETQYF.

The gene calls are TRBV6-5 and TRBJ2-7; D possibly uses TRBD1 or TRBD2 (5 bases each). Trimming shortened V by 5 bases and J by 5 bases, and 16 bases separated the two germline ends. The CDR3 is made up of 14 amino acids. The V gene's germline CDR1 is MNHEY and CDR2 SVGAGI. The DNA for the CDR3 is TGTGCCAGCAGTCCAGGGAGTCTGGTCCACGAGCAGTACTTC. It specifies CASSPGSLVHEQYF.

The rearrangement joins TRBV15 to TRBJ2-2; 7 nucleotides agree with TRBD2. Germline CDR1 reads LNHNV; CDR2 reads YYDKDF (reference sequence). The V and J ends lost 0 bases and 10 bases, in that order; junction bases with no gene match: 8. The CDR3 is 15 amino acids. CDR3 bases: TGTGCCACCAGCAGAGACCCATCTGGGGGGGAGGAGCTGTTTTTT. Encoded protein: CATSRDPSGGEELFF.

In its sample, this clone was seen once. This chain uses TRBV5-1 with TRBJ2-7; TRBD1 aligns across 7 bases. This CDR3 is 14 amino acids long. Trimming took 4 bases from V and 4 from J; bases not matched to a gene: 8. Germline loops: CDR1 SGHRS, CDR2 YFSETQ. CDR3 region: CASSAYRGAYEQYF. CDR3 nucleotide sequence: TGCGCCAGCAGCGCGTACAGGGGAGCTTACGAGCAGTACTTC.

The rearrangement uses TRBV30 and TRBJ2-5; D is ambiguous. V was pared by 7 bases and J by 0 bases, with 12 bases between. Germline V gives CDR1 GTSNPN, CDR2 SVGIG (reference sequence). The CDR3 extends over 13 amino acids. In nucleotides, the CDR3 is TGTGCCTCTGACGATGGGGACCAAGAGACCCAGTACTTC. Translation: CASDDGDQETQYF.

This chain connects TRBV13 to TRBJ2-3; D remains ambiguous. V was clipped by 1 base and J by 3 bases, with 11 bases between them. The CDR3 has 15 residues. Germline assignment: CDR1 PRHDT and CDR2 FYEKMQ (reference sequence). The CDR3 loop reads CASSLEGSGTDTQYF. The CDR3 coding sequence is TGTGCCAGCAGCTTAGAAGGGTCTGGGACAGATACGCAGTATTTT.

This sequence joins TRBV30 and TRBJ2-3; TRBD2 matches at 7 bases. Per germline, CDR1 GTSNPN and CDR2 SVGIG (reference sequence). The trim removed 0 bases at V and 6 bases at J, leaving 9 bases unmatched. This CDR3 contains 15 residues. CDR3 in amino acids: CAWSVLGGTLDTQYF. The CDR3 region has the DNA TGTGCCTGGAGTGTACTCGGGGGGACCTTGGATACGCAGTATTTT.

The CDR3 DNA is TGCGCCAGCAGCTTGGAACAGGCGAGTGGGTCACCCCTCCACTTT. As protein: CASSLEQASGSPLHF. The chain carries TRBV5-1 and TRBJ1-6, with D possibly TRBD1 on 5 matching bases. CDR3 length equals 15 residues. CDR1 is SGHRS, CDR2 YFSETQ, per germline. V lost 0 bases and J lost 10, with 14 bases in between. Full variable domain (outside the CDR3, taken from reference TRBV5-1 and TRBJ1-6): KAGVTQTPRYLIKTRGQQVTLSCSPISGHRSVSWYQQTPGQGLQFLFEYFSETQRNKGNFPGRFSGRQFSNSRSEMNVSTLELGDSALYLCASSLEQASGSPLHFGNGTRLTVT.

The rearrangement links TRBV9 to TRBJ2-1, with 8 bases matching TRBD2. The J segment lost 7 bases and the V segment lost 3 bases, leaving 9 bases of the junction unmatched. Germline CDR1 and CDR2: SGDLS and YYNGEE. CDR3 length: 15 amino acids. CDR3 region: CASSAGLAAGNEQFF. The CDR3 DNA is TGTGCCAGCAGCGCAGGACTAGCCGCGGGAAATGAGCAGTTCTTC.

The chain combines TRBV6-6 with TRBJ1-2; D might be TRBD1 (6 bases). This CDR3 spans 13 amino acids. The V and J ends lost 7 bases and 2 bases respectively, with 11 bases between them. Looked up from germline, CDR1 is MNHNY and CDR2 is SVGAGI (reference sequence). CDR3 protein: CASKGGFNYGYTF. The CDR3 nucleotides read TGTGCCAGCAAGGGGGGTTTCAACTATGGCTACACCTTC.

The chain is built from TRBV7-8 and TRBJ1-1; no clear D. CDR3 length equals 14 residues. Between the trimmed V and J ends, which lost 1 base and 4 bases, there was a span of 10 bases. Germline V gene sequence: CDR1 SGHVS, CDR2 FQNEAQ. CDR3 in amino acids: CASSLGLRTTEAFF. Written as DNA, the CDR3 is TGTGCCAGCAGCTTAGGATTGAGGACCACTGAAGCTTTCTTT.

This chain joins TRBV6-4 and TRBJ1-2; no reliable D call. This CDR3 contains 12 residues. Trimming removed 5 bases from V and 4 bases from J, with 8 bases in between. Per germline, CDR1 MRHNA and CDR2 SNTAGT. The CDR3: CASSNNSYGYTF. The DNA of the CDR3 is TGTGCCAGCAGTAACAACAGCTATGGCTACACCTTC.

Only a few counts were recorded for this clone. The chain couples TRBV30 to TRBJ1-1; weak D call: TRBD1 (5 bases). V shed 0 bases and J shed 1 base, with 6 bases lying between them. Looked up from germline, CDR1 is GTSNPN and CDR2 is SVGIG (reference sequence). The CDR3 runs 13 residues. As DNA, the CDR3 is TGTGCCTGGAGTGTTCAGGGGAACACTGAAGCTTTCTTT. Encoded protein: CAWSVQGNTEAFF. Using reference TRBV30 and TRBJ1-1 for the parts outside the CDR3, the full variable domain is SQTIHQWPATLVQPVGSPLSLECTVEGTSNPNLYWYRQAAGRGLQLLFYSVGIGQISSEVPQNLSASRPQDRQFILSSKKLLLSDSGFYLCAWSVQGNTEAFFGQGTRLTVV.

This clone showed up just a few times. The chain carries TRBV19 and TRBJ1-5; tentatively, D is TRBD1 (5 bases). This CDR3 has 13 amino acids. The germline V gene encodes CDR1 LNHDA and CDR2 SQIVND (reference sequence). V lost 5 bases and J lost 3, with 8 bases in between. CDR3 nucleotides: TGTGCCAGTAGTGGGGACCTCAATCAGCCCCAGCATTTT. Translating gives CASSGDLNQPQHF.

The J gene is TRBJ2-5, the V gene TRBV4-1, with 7 bases aligning to TRBD1. The V segment lost 2 bases and the J segment 5 bases; nucleotides outside the gene matches: 5. Germline CDR1 reads MGHRA; CDR2 reads YSYEKL. The CDR3 is 14 residues long. CDR3 loop: CASSQKQGRETQYF. In nucleotides, the CDR3 is TGCGCCAGCAGCCAAAAACAGGGGCGGGAGACCCAGTACTTC.

This chain joins TRBV5-1 and TRBJ2-7, with TRBD2 matching 11 bases. The CDR3 sequence is 16 residues long. The V gene end was trimmed by 3 bases and the J gene end by 3 bases; junction bases not matched to a gene: 8. Germline CDR1 reads SGHRS; CDR2 reads YFSETQ. CDR3 coding DNA: TGCGCCAGCAGCTCGAATTGGGGGACTAGCGGCTACGAGCAGTACTTC. Protein product: CASSSNWGTSGYEQYF.

The rearrangement joins TRBV5-1 to TRBJ2-3, with D possibly TRBD1 on 6 matching bases. The germline V gene encodes CDR1 SGHRS and CDR2 YFSETQ. This CDR3 has 13 amino acids. V lost 4 bases, J lost 5 bases, and 11 bases lay in between. CDR3 in amino acids: CASSGAQGDTQYF. The CDR3 nucleotides are TGCGCCAGCAGCGGCGCACAGGGAGATACGCAGTATTTT.

The V gene is TRBV25-1, the J gene TRBJ2-3; 9 nucleotides line up with TRBD2. Trimming at V came to 2 bases and at J to 7 bases, leaving 13 bases not matched to a gene. Germline V gives CDR1 MGHDK, CDR2 SYGVNS. This CDR3 is 17 amino acids long. The CDR3 coding sequence is TGTGCCAGCAGTGAAACCCCCCGAGCGGGAGGATGGAATACGCAGTATTTT. It specifies CASSETPRAGGWNTQYF.

V and J are TRBV6-5 and TRBJ1-2, with 8 bases that match TRBD1. CDR1 MNHEY and CDR2 SVGAGI come from the germline V gene. Losses at the gene ends were 4 bases for V and 4 bases for J; bases not matched to a gene: 8. The CDR3 runs 15 residues. DNA of the CDR3: TGTGCCAGCAGTTCGATTACAGGGGGGTTCTATGGCTACACCTTC. Protein product: CASSSITGGFYGYTF.